The source of this T cell receptor beta chain is a study of T cell clonality in common variable immunodeficiency. Overall study results and limits: Common variable immunodeficiency TCR beta sequences reportedly had fewer deletions and N-nucleotide insertions.

The CDR3 length is 12 residues. In germline, CDR1 is SEHNR, CDR2 FQNEAQ (reference sequence). Equal genomic DNA amounts from CVID and control samples were sequenced. Sequencing used immunoSEQ multiplex PCR; TCRdb keeps in-frame clones, though not all of them. Sampling found around 21,000 clones, none seen once. This clone showed up just a few times. The antigen remains undetermined. The junction shows a germline mismatch at one end, possibly a read error. Coverage ceases 3 residues before the CDR3 finishes, and the germline J gene fills in the end. The V gene is TRBV7-9, the J gene TRBJ2-7, with D unresolved. The source material was peripheral blood mononuclear cells. This sequence originates from a human donor with common variable immunodeficiency. The covered CDR3 bases are TGTTCCAGCAGCTTCGAGGTTGGCGAG. This encodes CSSSFEVGE. The CDR3 as a whole reads CSSSFEVGEQYF.